These 19 T cell receptor beta chains originate from one sample sequenced in a study of CD8 T cells in Susac syndrome. The RNA, roughly 0.5 to 1 ug, was put through reverse transcription using random hexamers. TCRdb ran MiXCR on the immunoSEQ multiplex PCR reads and lists one entry per CDR3 protein. The sample carries a few hundred thousand distinct CDR3 sequences, approximately 84% recorded once. The sample was CD8+ T cells from PBMCs. The receptors derive from a human donor with multiple sclerosis.

The count of this clonotype is one. This sequence joins TRBV13 and TRBJ2-7, with TRBD2 identical over 9 bases. Germline assignment: CDR1 PRHDT and CDR2 FYEKMQ (reference sequence). The CDR3 has 16 residues. Trimming removed 2 bases from V and 4 bases from J; junction bases left unmatched: 9. CDR3 sequence reads: CASSLYSASGVYEQYF. CDR3 nucleotides: TGTGCCAGCAGCTTATATTCGGCTAGCGGGGTATACGAGCAGTACTTC.

V usage is TRBV9 and J usage is TRBJ2-3, with D tentatively TRBD2 (5 bases). Germline loops: CDR1 SGDLS, CDR2 YYNGEE. The CDR3 sequence is 14 residues long. The germline V and J ends were trimmed by 4 bases and 4 bases, with 13 bases remaining between them. The CDR3 bases are TGTGCCAGCAGCCTTCGGACTCAAGCAGATACGCAGTATTTT. Protein product: CASSLRTQADTQYF.

The V and J genes are TRBV28 and TRBJ1-6, with 9 bases that match TRBD1. Germline lookup yields CDR1 MDHEN and CDR2 SYDVKM. There are 13 residues in the CDR3. With 8 bases clipped from V and 10 bases from J, the junction kept 6 bases outside the gene matches. The CDR3 protein is CASRDREYSPLHF. The CDR3 nucleotides read TGTGCCAGCCGGGACAGGGAATACTCACCCCTCCACTTT. The full variable domain, with the rest looked up from reference TRBV28 and TRBJ1-6, is DVKVTQSSRYLVKRTGEKVFLECVQDMDHENMFWYRQDPGLGLRLIYFSYDVKMKEKGDIPEGYSVSREKKERFSLILESASTNQTSMYLCASRDREYSPLHFGNGTRLTVT.

This chain connects TRBV9 to TRBJ2-1, with D perhaps TRBD2 (6 bases). This CDR3 region has 14 residues. V was shortened by 3 bases and J by 9 bases, with 16 bases between the two germline ends. Germline loops: CDR1 SGDLS, CDR2 YYNGEE. The CDR3 reads CASSARKTSPEQFF. The CDR3 nucleotides are TGTGCCAGCAGCGCTCGAAAGACTAGTCCTGAGCAGTTCTTC.

V usage is TRBV29-1 and J usage is TRBJ1-2; D gene uncertain. The germline V gene encodes CDR1 SQVTM and CDR2 ANQGSEA. V gave up 2 bases and J gave up 6 bases, with 7 bases separating them. The length of the CDR3 is 11 residues. The CDR3 DNA reads as TGCAGCGTTGAAACCTTCGATGGCTACACCTTC. This encodes CSVETFDGYTF.

This chain links TRBV27 with TRBJ2-3; no clear D. Trimming cost V 3 bases and J 6 bases, with 13 bases left between them. The CDR3 is made up of 14 amino acids. Germline V gene lookup returns CDR1 MNHEY and CDR2 SMNVEV (reference sequence). CDR3 nucleotides: TGTGCCAGCAGTTTTGGAGCTATCTATGATACGCAGTATTTT. Protein product: CASSFGAIYDTQYF.

The chain joins TRBV4-1 to TRBJ2-1; D ambiguous. The V end lost 1 base, the J end lost 0 bases, and 7 bases lay between the germline ends. Germline V gives CDR1 MGHRA, CDR2 YSYEKL. The CDR3 contains 15 residues. CDR3 in amino acids: CASSQGALSYNEQFF. CDR3 coding DNA: TGCGCCAGCAGCCAAGGCGCCCTCTCCTACAATGAGCAGTTCTTC.

The chain combines TRBV20-1 with TRBJ2-1, with 8 positions matching TRBD2. V dropped 0 bases and J dropped 9; count of bases not matched to a gene: 7. The V gene's germline CDR1 is DFQATT and CDR2 SNEGSKA (reference sequence). CDR3 length: 14 amino acids. CDR3 loop: CSAREERESGEQFF. CDR3 sequence (DNA): TGCAGTGCTAGAGAGGAGCGGGAGTCCGGTGAGCAGTTCTTC.

This sequence joins TRBV2 and TRBJ2-7; D is unclear. Trimming removed 6 bases from V and 3 bases from J, with 15 bases in between. The CDR3 runs to 14 residues. Germline CDR1 SNHLY, CDR2 FYNNEI. CDR3 residues: CASSLRSSNYEQYF. CDR3 nucleotides: TGTGCCAGCAGCCTCAGGTCCTCGAACTACGAGCAGTACTTC.

The J gene is TRBJ2-1, the V gene TRBV5-6, with 9 bases lining up with TRBD1. The CDR3 runs to 15 residues. Germline assignment: CDR1 SGHDT and CDR2 YYEEEE. Trimming removed 3 bases from V and 8 bases from J; junction bases left unmatched: 9. The CDR3 loop is CASSSSGTGFYEQFF. The CDR3, as DNA: TGTGCCAGCAGCTCATCCGGGACAGGGTTCTATGAGCAGTTCTTC.

V gene TRBV7-9 combines with J gene TRBJ1-2; no definite D call. Germline assignment: CDR1 SEHNR and CDR2 FQNEAQ (reference sequence). With 0 bases removed from V and 6 bases from J, the gap between germline ends came to 5 bases. The CDR3 is 12 residues long. The DNA of the CDR3 is TGTGCCAGCAGCTTAGCGGCCAATGGCTACACCTTC. Its translation: CASSLAANGYTF.

This rearrangement joins TRBV5-5 to TRBJ1-5, with D maybe TRBD1 (5 bases). Germline values: CDR1 SGHKS, CDR2 YYEKEE (reference sequence). Deletions cut 0 bases from V and 11 bases from J, with 21 bases between. The CDR3 runs 16 residues. CDR3 sequence reads: CASSLAGGTSFLSQHF. Here the CDR3 DNA reads TGTGCCAGCAGCTTGGCGGGAGGGACCTCGTTTTTATCCCAGCATTTT.

The chain is built from TRBV7-9 and TRBJ2-3, with 8 bases identical to TRBD1. Losses at the gene ends were 0 bases for V and 3 bases for J; bases not matched to a gene: 8. The CDR3 has 17 amino acids. Per germline, CDR1 SEHNR and CDR2 FQNEAQ (reference sequence). The CDR3 here is CASSLAPLDRVTDTQYF. The CDR3 DNA reads as TGTGCCAGCAGCTTAGCGCCCCTGGACAGGGTGACAGATACGCAGTATTTT.

The J gene is TRBJ2-5, the V gene TRBV2; TRBD1 aligns across 9 bases. The J segment lost 5 bases and the V segment lost 4 bases, leaving 8 bases of the junction unmatched. Germline CDR1 SNHLY, CDR2 FYNNEI. The CDR3 is made up of 15 amino acids. The CDR3 nucleotides are TGTGCCAGCAGTGCGGGACAGGGAGTATGGGAGACCCAGTACTTC. This sequence encodes CASSAGQGVWETQYF.

The chain recombines TRBV20-1 with TRBJ2-1; 15 bases map to TRBD2. Germline V gives CDR1 DFQATT, CDR2 SNEGSKA (reference sequence). V shed 4 bases, J shed 7 bases, and the junction held 11 bases outside the gene matches. This CDR3 spans 17 amino acids. The DNA of the CDR3 is TGCAGTGCTAACCAACCCTCGGGGACTAGCGGGAGGAATGAGCAGTTCTTC. This sequence encodes CSANQPSGTSGRNEQFF.

The V gene is TRBV5-1, the J gene TRBJ1-1; D may be TRBD1 (5 bases). This CDR3 has 13 residues. The germline CDR1 and CDR2 sequences are SGHRS and YFSETQ. Trimming pared 5 bases from V and 2 bases from J, leaving 10 bases between. The CDR3 sequence: CASRLQGNTEAFF. The CDR3, as DNA: TGCGCCAGCAGGTTGCAGGGAAACACTGAAGCTTTCTTT.

The J gene is TRBJ1-5, the V gene TRBV10-2; 8 positions agree with TRBD1. The CDR3 is 16 amino acids. Germline V lookup: CDR1 WSHSY, CDR2 SAAADI. V was clipped by 2 bases and J by 1 base; unmatched bases: 4. CDR3 amino acids: CASSEETGESNQPQHF. The DNA of the CDR3 is TGCGCCAGCAGTGAGGAGACAGGGGAAAGCAATCAGCCCCAGCATTTT.

The V gene is TRBV12-3 or TRBV12-4, the J gene TRBJ1-1; D is unclear. With 5 bases removed from V and 10 bases from J, the gap between germline ends came to 14 bases. The CDR3 is 12 amino acids. The CDR3 loop is CASSREGILAFF. CDR3 nucleotides: TGTGCCAGCAGTAGGGAGGGCATCTTAGCTTTCTTT.

The chain combines TRBV28 with TRBJ1-5; unclear D gene. This CDR3 is 15 amino acids long. The germline CDR1 and CDR2 sequences are MDHEN and SYDVKM. V lost 7 bases and J lost 7, with 20 bases in between. Here the CDR3 reads CASNNQTGVKQPQHF. The CDR3 coding sequence is TGTGCCAGCAATAACCAGACCGGGGTAAAACAGCCCCAGCATTTT.